This T cell receptor beta chain was identified during a study of blood T cell repertoires in COVID-19. This clone is a singleton in its sample. Germline V lookup: CDR1 SGHRS, CDR2 YFSETQ. Trimming pared 3 bases from V and 7 bases from J, leaving 17 bases between. This CDR3 is built from 14 residues. Only in-frame clones appear in the TCRdb table, and some are missing; sequencing was by immunoSEQ multiplex PCR. The profile shows more than 300,000 clones, about nine tenths of them singletons. V usage is TRBV5-1 and J usage is TRBJ2-7, with a tentative D call TRBD1 (6 bases). The sequence came from a woman between 18 and 30 years old who had recovered from COVID-19. Sample: PBMCs or T cells enriched from blood (not recorded which). The CDR3 DNA reads as TGCGCCAGCAGCTCCCAGAACAGGGATAGTGAGCAGTACTTC. Protein sequence: CASSSQNRDSEQYF.